The text below deals with one T cell receptor (beta chain). The antigen is not known. In germline, CDR1 is MDHEN, CDR2 SYDVKM. V was shortened by 6 bases and J by 0 bases, with 18 bases between the two germline ends. CDR3 length: 17 residues. The data derive from a study of T cells in Graves' hyperthyroidism and ophthalmopathy. Study outcomes and limitations: Within blood appeared most thyroid clonotypes that had expanded above 0.001.

Patients having uncontrolled infection, another autoimmune disease, pregnancy or lactation were not included. Diagnoses used clinical symptoms, serum thyroxine and TRAb, thyroid ultrasound and orbital computed tomography. Amplified TCR beta CDR3 regions came from RNA transcripts. First-round RT-PCR targeting the TCR CDR3 was performed with the HTBI primer set. TCRdb reprocessed the multiplex PCR reads with MiXCR, giving one entry per CDR3 protein. The sample carries approximately 620,000 distinct CDR3 sequences, about a sixth recorded once. This sequence was found in a woman aged 40 to 50 with Graves' ophthalmopathy. The chain is built from TRBV28 and TRBJ1-3, with TRBD1 as a possible D gene (5 bases). Sequencing input: blood. The DNA of the CDR3 is TGTGCCAGCAGACCCGGGGGGGGACGGGGCTCTGGAAACACCATATATTTT. This codes for CASRPGGGRGSGNTIYF.